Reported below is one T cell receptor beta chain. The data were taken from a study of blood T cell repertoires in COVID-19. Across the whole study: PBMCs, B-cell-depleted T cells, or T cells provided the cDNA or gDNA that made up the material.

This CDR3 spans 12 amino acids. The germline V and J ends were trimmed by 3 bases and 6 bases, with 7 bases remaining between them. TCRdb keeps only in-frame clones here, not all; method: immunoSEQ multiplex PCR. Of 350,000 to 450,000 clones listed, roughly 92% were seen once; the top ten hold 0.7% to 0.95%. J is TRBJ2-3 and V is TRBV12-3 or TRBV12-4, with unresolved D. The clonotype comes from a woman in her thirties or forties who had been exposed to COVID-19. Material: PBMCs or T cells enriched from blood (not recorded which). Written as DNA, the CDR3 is TGTGCCAGCAGTTTGCACGCGGATACGCAGTATTTT. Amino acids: CASSLHADTQYF.